One sample yielded the 8 T cell receptor beta chains listed below, sequenced in a study of blood T cell repertoires in COVID-19. The assay was immunoSEQ multiplex PCR, and TCRdb's table has in-frame clones only and misses some. The sample includes about 240,000 clones, approximately 86% of them seen just once. Sequencing input: peripheral blood. These receptors were taken from a woman between 65 and 79 years old with active or convalescent COVID-19.

J is TRBJ1-1 and V is TRBV7-9, with D hard to call. Germline V gene lookup returns CDR1 SEHNR and CDR2 FQNEAQ (reference sequence). The CDR3 has 13 amino acids. Trimming shortened V by 1 base and J by 5 bases, and 8 bases separated the two germline ends. CDR3 DNA sequence: TGTGCCAGCAGCTTAGATGTCCAGACTGAAGCTTTCTTT. Its translation is CASSLDVQTEAFF.

This clone was detected only once. The chain employs TRBV4-2 and TRBJ1-5; D gene unclear. This CDR3 comprises 15 residues. The germline V gene has CDR1 LGHNA and CDR2 YNFKEQ. V was trimmed by 2 bases and J by 1 base, leaving 9 bases between them. This chain's CDR3 is CASSQQYESNQPQHF. The CDR3 nucleotides are TGTGCCAGCAGCCAACAGTATGAAAGCAATCAGCCCCAGCATTTT.

This clone was found many times. The V call is TRBV6-2 or TRBV6-3, the J call TRBJ2-7, with 14 positions matching TRBD2. J lost 3 bases, V lost 1 base, and 5 bases had no gene match. The CDR3 length is 17 residues. From germline, CDR1 is MNHEY and CDR2 SVGEGT. The CDR3 sequence is CASSYLAGTSGGYEQYF. The CDR3 DNA is TGTGCCAGCAGTTACTTGGCCGGGACTAGCGGGGGCTACGAGCAGTACTTC.

The chain is built from TRBV3-1 (or the pseudogene TRBV3-2) and TRBJ2-2; a possible D gene is TRBD2 (6 bases). Germline CDR1 is LGHDT and CDR2 is YNNKEL (reference sequence). V was clipped by 2 bases and J by 6 bases, with 10 bases between them. This CDR3 contains 14 residues. The CDR3 nucleotides are TGTGCCAGCAGCCAACTTTCGGGGGCCGGGGAGCTGTTTTTT. It specifies CASSQLSGAGELFF.

This clone was seen only a few times. This chain links TRBV6-4 with TRBJ2-2, with TRBD1 identical over 7 bases. V lost 4 bases and J lost 6; bases outside the gene matches: 5. Per the germline V gene, CDR1 is MRHNA and CDR2 is SNTAGT. This CDR3 contains 14 residues. The CDR3 DNA is TGTGCCAGCAGTGCCGAACAGGGGTCCGGGGAGCTGTTTTTT. This codes for CASSAEQGSGELFF.

This chain uses TRBV9 with TRBJ1-6; no definite D call. Trimming removed 2 bases from V and 4 bases from J, with 7 bases in between. The CDR3 contains 14 residues. Per germline, CDR1 SGDLS and CDR2 YYNGEE. The CDR3 reads CASSVRDYNSPLHF. Written as DNA, the CDR3 is TGTGCCAGCAGCGTCCGGGATTATAATTCACCCCTCCACTTT.

J is TRBJ2-2 and V is TRBV10-3, with a possible D match to TRBD2 (6 bases). The CDR3 is 15 amino acids. Trimming shortened V by 4 bases and J by 4 bases, and 13 bases separated the two germline ends. Germline V gene sequence: CDR1 ENHRY, CDR2 SYGVKD. CDR3 in DNA: TGTGCCATCAGTGTGGGGCCCGGGGGCACCGGGGAGCTGTTTTTT. Translated: CAISVGPGGTGELFF.

V usage is TRBV5-5 and J usage is TRBJ2-5; 7 bases agree with TRBD2. Losses at the gene ends were 4 bases for V and 5 bases for J; bases not matched to a gene: 11. CDR3 length: 15 amino acids. Germline CDR1 reads SGHKS; CDR2 reads YYEKEE (reference sequence). Here the CDR3 reads CASSHPLAVQETQYF. Written as DNA, the CDR3 is TGTGCCAGCAGCCACCCTCTAGCGGTCCAGGAGACCCAGTACTTC.